The 26 T cell receptor beta chains below all came from one sample that was sequenced in a study of T cells after somatic rescue of genetic block. Libraries were prepared by immunoSEQ multiplex PCR; TCRdb keeps only in-frame clonotypes and omits some of them. The table records 50,000 to 60,000 clones, approximately 96% of them present only once. Sequenced material: peripheral blood mononuclear cells (PBMCs). Every receptor here comes from a child under two years old.

V usage is TRBV28 and J usage is TRBJ1-2, with TRBD1 identical over 9 bases. CDR3 length: 13 residues. With V trimmed by 7 bases and J by 5 bases, 5 bases remained unmatched. Germline V gene sequence: CDR1 MDHEN, CDR2 SYDVKM. The CDR3 reads CASTTGGLYGYTF. CDR3 in DNA: TGTGCCAGCACCACAGGGGGCCTGTATGGCTACACCTTC.

The chain uses TRBV4-1 and TRBJ2-3; D is ambiguous. The CDR3 sequence is 12 residues long. Trimming stripped 3 bases from V and 2 bases from J, with 3 bases between. Germline CDR1 is MGHRA and CDR2 is YSYEKL. The CDR3 here is CASSHFTDTQYF. The CDR3 DNA reads as TGCGCCAGCAGCCACTTCACAGATACGCAGTATTTT.

The V gene is TRBV5-1, the J gene TRBJ1-3; 8 nucleotides match TRBD1. Per the germline V gene, CDR1 is SGHRS and CDR2 is YFSETQ. The CDR3 sequence is 15 residues long. Trimming took 2 bases from V and 1 from J; bases not matched to a gene: 2. The DNA of the CDR3 is TGCGCCAGCAGCTTTGGACAGGGTTCTGGAAACACCATATATTTT. Amino acids: CASSFGQGSGNTIYF.

This clone appeared a single time. This chain links TRBV10-3 with TRBJ1-5; TRBD1 matches at 8 bases. This CDR3 has 14 amino acids. J lost 1 base, V lost 8 bases, and 4 bases had no gene match. Looked up from germline, CDR1 is ENHRY and CDR2 is SYGVKD. The CDR3 DNA is TGTGCCATCGGAAGACAGGGGAGCAATCAGCCCCAGCATTTT. This encodes CAIGRQGSNQPQHF.

The chain uses TRBV18 and TRBJ1-5, with D maybe TRBD1 (5 bases). CDR1 is KGHSH, CDR2 LQKENI, per germline. The CDR3 sequence is 15 residues long. Between the trimmed V and J ends, which lost 2 bases and 7 bases, there was a span of 15 bases. CDR3 sequence: CASSPNVRGRQPQHF. Written as DNA, the CDR3 is TGTGCCAGCTCACCAAATGTAAGGGGCCGACAGCCCCAGCATTTT. Filled out from reference TRBV18 and TRBJ1-5, the complete variable domain reads NAGVMQNPRHLVRRRGQEARLRCSPMKGHSHVYWYRQLPEEGLKFMVYLQKENIIDESGMPKERFSAEFPKEGPSILRIQQVVRGDSAAYFCASSPNVRGRQPQHFGDGTRLSIL.

J is TRBJ2-1 and V is TRBV27, with D perhaps matching TRBD1 (6 bases). V lost 10 bases and J 2 bases, leaving 12 bases between the germline ends. Germline V gene lookup returns CDR1 MNHEY and CDR2 SMNVEV (reference sequence). There are 13 residues in the CDR3. For the CDR3, the DNA is TGTGCCACCAGCCGGGACACCTACAATGAGCAGTTCTTC. Translated: CATSRDTYNEQFF.

The rearrangement links TRBV6-5 to TRBJ2-2; 8 nucleotides match TRBD2. After removal of 2 bases from V and 4 bases from J, the junction contained 3 bases not matched to a gene. This CDR3 contains 15 residues. Germline V CDR1 and CDR2: MNHEY, SVGAGI. The DNA for the CDR3 is TGTGCCAGCAGTTACGACGGACTAGCCACCGGGGAGCTGTTTTTT. The encoded protein is CASSYDGLATGELFF.

This chain links TRBV7-6 with TRBJ2-7; 11 bases fit TRBD2. CDR3 size: 15 residues. Trimming removed 1 base from V and 2 bases from J; junction bases left unmatched: 1. Per germline, CDR1 SGHVS and CDR2 FNYEAQ. The CDR3 is CASSLDSGRAYEQYF. DNA for the CDR3: TGTGCCAGCAGCTTAGATAGCGGGAGGGCCTACGAGCAGTACTTC.

This chain joins TRBV30 and TRBJ1-3; the D is unclear. The CDR3 contains 14 residues. V was pared by 0 bases and J by 3 bases, with 9 bases between. CDR1 and CDR2 (germline): GTSNPN, SVGIG (reference sequence). The CDR3, as DNA: TGTGCCTGGAGTGTGGGGTGGAGTGGAAACACCATATATTTT. It yields the protein CAWSVGWSGNTIYF.

In regard to this clone: Other DNA sequences in this specimen translate into the identical CDR3. V gene TRBV7-2 combines with J gene TRBJ2-2; D might be TRBD1 (5 bases). The germline V gene has CDR1 SGHTA and CDR2 FQGNSA. The CDR3 runs 15 residues. V gave up 1 base and J gave up 0 bases, with 6 bases separating them. CDR3 region: CASSLGTTNTGELFF. The CDR3, as DNA: TGTGCCAGCAGCTTAGGGACAACGAACACCGGGGAGCTGTTTTTT.

J is TRBJ2-1 and V is TRBV9, with D uncertain. This CDR3 contains 13 residues. Germline lookup yields CDR1 SGDLS and CDR2 YYNGEE. V was shortened by 1 base and J by 8 bases, with 10 bases between the two germline ends. CDR3 in DNA: TGTGCCAGCAGCGTAATACCCGGAGATGAGCAGTTCTTC. Translating gives CASSVIPGDEQFF.

The V and J genes are TRBV11-2 and TRBJ1-2, with 7 bases matching TRBD1. The CDR3 runs to 14 residues. The J segment lost 6 bases and the V segment lost 5 bases, leaving 9 bases of the junction unmatched. The germline CDR1 and CDR2 sequences are SGHAT and FQNNGV. The CDR3 loop is CASSEGGAGDGYTF. The CDR3 DNA reads TGTGCCAGCAGCGAAGGGGGCGCGGGAGATGGCTACACCTTC.

The V call is TRBV28, the J call TRBJ1-5, with D maybe TRBD1 (5 bases). The CDR3 contains 14 residues. The ends were cut back, 10 bases at V and 0 bases at J, with 13 bases in the middle. The germline V gene has CDR1 MDHEN and CDR2 SYDVKM. The CDR3 protein is CATGTDNSNQPQHF. CDR3 sequence (DNA): TGTGCCACCGGGACCGATAATAGCAATCAGCCCCAGCATTTT.

The chain uses TRBV19 and TRBJ2-6; either TRBD1 or TRBD2 may supply D (5 bases each). Germline V CDR1 and CDR2: LNHDA, SQIVND (reference sequence). CDR3 length equals 17 residues. V lost 4 bases to trimming and J lost 0 bases, with 13 bases between them. In nucleotides, the CDR3 is TGTGCCAGTAGTAGGCCGGGACGGGGCTCTGGGGCCAACGTCCTGACTTTC. This codes for CASSRPGRGSGANVLTF.

The DNA of the CDR3 is TGTGCCAGTAGTATCCCCCTGGTAGGGGACTATGGCTACACCTTC. It encodes CASSIPLVGDYGYTF. J is TRBJ1-2 and V is TRBV19, with D maybe TRBD1 (5 bases). Germline V lookup: CDR1 LNHDA, CDR2 SQIVND (reference sequence). Trimming removed 3 bases at V and 3 bases at J, with 14 bases between. The CDR3 is 15 residues long.

The genes are TRBV4-3 and TRBJ2-5, with a tentative D call TRBD1 (6 bases). The germline gives CDR1 LGHNA, CDR2 YSLEER. The CDR3 is 13 amino acids. V was cut by 4 bases and J by 1 base, with 7 bases left in between. CDR3 in amino acids: CASSRGRQETQYF. The CDR3 region has the DNA TGCGCCAGCAGCCGGGGGCGCCAAGAGACCCAGTACTTC.

The rearrangement links TRBV4-1 to TRBJ2-7, with 8 bases aligning to TRBD2. The CDR3 runs to 14 residues. The V gene's germline CDR1 is MGHRA and CDR2 YSYEKL. Germline trimming cut 5 bases from V and 5 bases from J; bases unmatched to any gene: 8. In nucleotides, the CDR3 is TGCGCCAGCAGCAGACGGAGCGGGAGTCACGAGCAGTACTTC. Protein sequence: CASSRRSGSHEQYF.

The chain uses TRBV5-1 and TRBJ2-7; 10 bases match TRBD1. Per germline, CDR1 SGHRS and CDR2 YFSETQ. Trimming cost V 4 bases and J 4 bases; bases outside gene matches: 11. CDR3 length: 16 residues. The CDR3 here is CASSGHRDRGQYEQYF. CDR3 nucleotide sequence: TGCGCCAGCAGCGGTCACCGGGACAGGGGTCAATACGAGCAGTACTTC. Full variable domain (remainder filled in from reference TRBV5-1 and TRBJ2-7): KAGVTQTPRYLIKTRGQQVTLSCSPISGHRSVSWYQQTPGQGLQFLFEYFSETQRNKGNFPGRFSGRQFSNSRSEMNVSTLELGDSALYLCASSGHRDRGQYEQYFGPGTRLTVT.

V usage is TRBV11-3 and J usage is TRBJ2-3, with 7 bases lining up with TRBD2. The CDR3 is made up of 16 amino acids. Looked up from germline, CDR1 is SGHNT and CDR2 is YENEEA. The V and J ends lost 5 bases and 1 base, in that order; junction bases with no gene match: 9. CDR3 sequence reads: CASSTQTSPGTDTQYF. CDR3 coding DNA: TGTGCCAGCAGCACCCAGACTAGCCCGGGCACAGATACGCAGTATTTT.

The V and J genes are TRBV28 and TRBJ2-7, with 7 bases lining up with TRBD1. This CDR3 region has 12 residues. The germline V gene has CDR1 MDHEN and CDR2 SYDVKM. The trim removed 6 bases at V and 6 bases at J, leaving 5 bases unmatched. This CDR3 is CASRPHRGEQYF. Here the CDR3 DNA reads TGTGCCAGCAGACCCCACAGGGGCGAGCAGTACTTC. The full variable domain, in which reference TRBV28 and TRBJ2-7 provide the parts outside the CDR3, is DVKVTQSSRYLVKRTGEKVFLECVQDMDHENMFWYRQDPGLGLRLIYFSYDVKMKEKGDIPEGYSVSREKKERFSLILESASTNQTSMYLCASRPHRGEQYFGPGTRLTVT.

V and J are TRBV5-6 and TRBJ2-1; 12 bases are a match to TRBD2. The CDR3 runs 18 residues. Trimming at V came to 2 bases and at J to 5 bases, leaving 11 bases not matched to a gene. Germline-derived CDR1 and CDR2 are SGHDT and YYEEEE. CDR3 DNA sequence: TGTGCCAGCAGCTTACGACTAGCGGGAGTAATACAACACAATGAGCAGTTCTTC. It encodes CASSLRLAGVIQHNEQFF.

The V gene is TRBV12-5, the J gene TRBJ2-7; 7 nucleotides line up with TRBD1. CDR1 is LGHNT and CDR2 is FRNRAP in the germline V gene. Trimming removed 1 base from V and 6 bases from J; junction bases left unmatched: 9. The CDR3 runs 15 residues. Written as DNA, the CDR3 is TGTGCTAGTGGTTTGGGCCGACCAGGGGGATGCGAGCAGTACTTC. It translates to CASGLGRPGGCEQYF.

The chain is built from TRBV16 and TRBJ2-1; 8 positions match TRBD1. Germline trimming cut 3 bases from V and 3 bases from J; bases unmatched to any gene: 4. The germline V gene has CDR1 KGHSY and CDR2 FQNENV. CDR3 length equals 15 residues. The CDR3 DNA follows: TGTGCCAGCAGCCAGACAGGGGCTTTCTACAATGAGCAGTTCTTC. This encodes CASSQTGAFYNEQFF.

The V gene is TRBV4-3, the J gene TRBJ2-1; 14 bases are shared with TRBD2. CDR1 is LGHNA, CDR2 YSLEER, per germline. The CDR3 is 14 amino acids. With V trimmed by 4 bases and J by 12 bases, 5 bases remained unmatched. CDR3: CASSLGTSGRVQFF. The CDR3 DNA reads as TGCGCCAGCAGCCTCGGGACTAGCGGGAGAGTGCAGTTCTTC.

The rearrangement uses TRBV27 and TRBJ1-1, with a possible D match to TRBD1 (6 bases). Germline lookup yields CDR1 MNHEY and CDR2 SMNVEV (reference sequence). V was trimmed by 6 bases and J by 5 bases, leaving 13 bases between them. This CDR3 region has 13 residues. The CDR3 is CASRTYQGTEAFF. CDR3 nucleotide sequence: TGTGCCAGCAGAACCTACCAGGGGACTGAAGCTTTCTTT.

This clone was seen just once. V is TRBV15 and J is TRBJ2-7; D not certain. V lost 0 bases and J 2 bases, leaving 5 bases between the germline ends. CDR3 length: 13 residues. Germline CDR1 and CDR2: LNHNV and YYDKDF (reference sequence). The CDR3 nucleotides are TGTGCCACCAGCAGAGACACTACCTACGAGCAGTACTTC. Its protein is CATSRDTTYEQYF.